The rows below give T cell receptor beta chains drawn from one sample of a study of response to subunit inactivated influenza vaccine. TCRdb used MiXCR to reprocess the RT-PCR reads, holding one entry per CDR3 protein. The sample has around 570,000 distinct CDR3 sequences, over 9% seen once. This sample was shared with a second study, whose subject was T cells expressing NK-cell markers.

This sample comprised PBMCs from blood, obtained on the day of vaccination. Receptors were obtained from a man in his fifties or sixties who received an inactivated influenza vaccine. CDR3s include the opening cysteine and the closing phenylalanine or tryptophan. The order of the fields is V gene, D gene, J gene, clone size, CDR3 DNA, CDR3 protein. The D gene is left open where the match is weak. Where a row states a size, it is once, few, many or the class of an expanded clone; other rows omit it.

V: TRBV27
D: -
J: TRBJ2-1
size: -
DNA: TGTGCCAGCAGTTTTATCCCTGAGGGGTATGAGCAGTTCTTC
CDR3: CASSFIPEGYEQFF

V: TRBV9
D: -
J: TRBJ2-2
size: many
DNA: TGTGCCAGCAGCGTAGTCCCCCTGAACACCGGGGAGCTGTTTTTT
CDR3: CASSVVPLNTGELFF

V: TRBV9
D: -
J: TRBJ1-1
size: few
DNA: TGTGCCAGCAGCACCGGGGGGGGGCAGGCGAACACTGAAGCTTTCTTT
CDR3: CASSTGGGQANTEAFF

V: TRBV20-1
D: -
J: TRBJ2-3
size: -
DNA: TGCAGTGCCTGGCCGTCTAGCACAGATACGCAGTATTTT
CDR3: CSAWPSSTDTQYF

V: TRBV2
D: -
J: TRBJ2-7
size: few
DNA: TGTGCCAGCAGTGAAGGGTACAGGTCCTACGAGCAGTACTTC
CDR3: CASSEGYRSYEQYF

V: TRBV28
D: -
J: TRBJ2-5
size: few
DNA: TGTGCCAGCAGTTTACTCTCCTCAGGGACCCAGTACTTC
CDR3: CASSLLSSGTQYF

V: TRBV3-1
D: TRBD2
J: TRBJ2-5
size: -
DNA: TGTGCCAGCAGCCGTTCTAGCGGGACCCAGTACTTC
CDR3: CASSRSSGTQYF

V: TRBV28
D: TRBD1
J: TRBJ2-5
size: few
DNA: TGTGCCAGCAGACTATCAGGGGGCCAAGAGACCCAGTACTTC
CDR3: CASRLSGGQETQYF

V: TRBV24-1
D: -
J: TRBJ1-5
size: -
DNA: TGTGCCACCAGTGTTAGGAGTAGCAATCAGCCCCAGCATTTT
CDR3: CATSVRSSNQPQHF

V: TRBV12-3/TRBV12-4
D: TRBD2
J: TRBJ2-1
size: many
DNA: TGTGCCAGCAGTGGCCGTCCTAGTACTAGCGGCAATTACAATGAGCAGTTCTTC
CDR3: CASSGRPSTSGNYNEQFF

V: TRBV5-1
D: TRBD1
J: TRBJ1-1
size: few
DNA: TGCGCCAGCAGCGCGACTGGGACAGGTCACACTGAAGCTTTCTTT
CDR3: CASSATGTGHTEAFF

V: TRBV28
D: TRBD1
J: TRBJ2-5
size: many
DNA: TGTGCCAGCAGTTTTCCCGGTACTTTCAGACAGGGGGCAGAGACCCAGTACTTC
CDR3: CASSFPGTFRQGAETQYF